This is a list of T cell receptor beta chains from one sample in a study of shared clonotypes between healthy human individuals. TCRdb keeps only in-frame clones here, not all; method: immunoSEQ multiplex PCR. This repertoire shows 850,000 to 1,100,000 clones, roughly 80% found once; its top ten account for 0.89%. The sequenced sample consisted of memory CD4+ T cells from PBMCs. The source is a man in his late teens or twenties in good health. Some clones in this sample may be carry-over from other donors' samples. Each CDR3 is given with its conserved first and last residue. D genes are given only for firm matches. Rows give clone size only sometimes, using once, few, many, or a class for an expanded clone.

>.|TRBV4-2|.|TRBJ1-3
TGTGCCAGCAGCCAAGATAGGGCAGGGGTCGGAAACACCATATATTTT
CASSQDRAGVGNTIYF
>.|TRBV29-1|.|TRBJ1-2
TGCAGCGCCGACGGGGGCTATGGCTACACCTTC
CSADGGYGYTF
>.|TRBV28|.|TRBJ2-7
TGTGCCAGCAGAGGACAGCCTGGGGAGCAGTACTTC
CASRGQPGEQYF
>.|TRBV6-5|.|TRBJ1-2
TGTGCCAGCAGGCAACAGGGAGTCAACTATGGCTACACCTTC
CASRQQGVNYGYTF
>TRBD2|TRBV7-9|.|TRBJ2-5
TGTGCCAGCGGGACTATCCAAGAGACCCAGTACTTC
CASGTIQETQYF
>.|TRBV6-1|.|TRBJ1-5
TGTGCCAGCAGTGAAGTACAGGATCAGCCCCAGCATTTT
CASSEVQDQPQHF
>TRBD1|TRBV29-1|.|TRBJ1-5
TGCAGCGTTTCAAAGGACAGGTTGAATCAGCCCCAGCATTTT
CSVSKDRLNQPQHF
>TRBD2|TRBV5-4|.|TRBJ2-7
TGTGCCAGCAGCTTGTATGTCTCTAGCGGGAGGGCCTTTGACGAGCAGTACTTC
CASSLYVSSGRAFDEQYF
>.|TRBV5-4|.|TRBJ2-3
TGTGCCAGCAGCTCTACCGACAGTGGAGATACGCAGTATTTT
CASSSTDSGDTQYF
>.|TRBV18|.|TRBJ1-5
TGTGCCAGCTCACCACTGACTTTGGAACCCCAGCATTTT
CASSPLTLEPQHF
>TRBD1|TRBV11-2|.|TRBJ1-4
TGTGCCAGCACACACAGGGGGCGAGATGAAAAACTGTTTTTT
CASTHRGRDEKLFF
>.|TRBV18|.|TRBJ2-2
TGTGCCAGCTCAAGGGGACTGAAGAACACCGGGGAGCTGTTTTTT
CASSRGLKNTGELFF
>TRBD1|TRBV19|.|TRBJ1-1
TGTGCCAGTCTCGACAGGGGGGACTGGAACACTGAAGCTTTCTTT
CASLDRGDWNTEAFF
>.|TRBV7-9|many|TRBJ1-5
TGTGCCAGCAGCGCAAGCCGGGACACCCAAATGGGGCCCCAGCATTTT
CASSASRDTQMGPQHF
>.|TRBV25-1|.|TRBJ2-1
TGTGCCAGCAGTGAATATCGGCAGTTCTTC
CASSEYRQFF
>.|TRBV11-2|.|TRBJ2-7
TGTGCCAGCAGCTCACTCCGGGGGCGCATGAACGAGCAGTACTTC
CASSSLRGRMNEQYF
>.|TRBV9|.|TRBJ2-7
TGTGCCAGCAGCGTAGGACTCCTTCAGCGTTCCGAGCAGTACTTC
CASSVGLLQRSEQYF
>.|TRBV6-1|.|TRBJ1-1
TGTGCCAGCAGTGAATCCAGGGCGATTGGAGAAGCTTTCTTT
CASSESRAIGEAFF
>.|TRBV2|.|TRBJ1-2
TGTGCCAGCAGGAGTGGGCAGACTTCCTATGGCTACACCTTC
CASRSGQTSYGYTF
>TRBD1|TRBV7-9|few|TRBJ1-5
TGTGCCAGCAGCGGCCAGGGGGACCAGCCCCAGCATTTT
CASSGQGDQPQHF